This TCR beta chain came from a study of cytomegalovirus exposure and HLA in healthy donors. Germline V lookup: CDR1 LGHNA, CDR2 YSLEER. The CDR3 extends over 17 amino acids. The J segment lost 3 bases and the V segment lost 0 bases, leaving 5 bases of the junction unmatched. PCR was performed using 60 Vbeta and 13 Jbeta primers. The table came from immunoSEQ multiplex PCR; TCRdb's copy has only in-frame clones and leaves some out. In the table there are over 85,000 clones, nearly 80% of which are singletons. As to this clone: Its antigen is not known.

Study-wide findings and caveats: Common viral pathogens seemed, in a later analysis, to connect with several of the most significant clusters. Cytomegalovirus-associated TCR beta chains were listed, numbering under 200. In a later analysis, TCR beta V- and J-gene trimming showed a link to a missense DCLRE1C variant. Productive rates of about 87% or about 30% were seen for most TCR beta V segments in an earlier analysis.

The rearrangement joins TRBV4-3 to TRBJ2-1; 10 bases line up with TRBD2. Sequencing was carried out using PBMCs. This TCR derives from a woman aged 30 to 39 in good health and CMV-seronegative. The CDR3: CASSQDRASGSYNEQFF. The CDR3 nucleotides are TGCGCCAGCAGCCAAGATAGGGCTAGCGGGAGCTACAATGAGCAGTTCTTC.